Listed below are T cell receptor beta chains from one sample, sequenced in a study of immune evolution from preneoplasia to lung adenocarcinoma. Some clones are missing from TCRdb's copy, which holds only in-frame ones; the method was immunoSEQ multiplex PCR. Among some 41,000 clones, roughly 80% were seen once, and the ten largest hold about 4.3%. Material: FFPE invasive lung adenocarcinoma tissue. These receptors were taken from a person in their sixties with lung adenocarcinoma. The CDR3 runs from the conserved cysteine through the conserved F or W. Fields, in order: D gene, J gene, clone size, V gene, CDR3 DNA, CDR3 protein. The D gene is left open where the match is weak. Clone size is not always given. Where it is, it says once, few, many or a class for expanded clones.

.,TRBJ2-1,.,TRBV21-1,TGTGCCAGCAGCAAAGGACCCACGCAGAGCTCCTACAATGAGCAGTTCTTC,CASSKGPTQSSYNEQFF
TRBD1,TRBJ2-5,few,TRBV11-3,TGTGCCAGCAGCTCCTTGGGGGGACAGGGGGAGACCCAGTACTTC,CASSSLGGQGETQYF
TRBD1,TRBJ2-7,few,TRBV6-5,TGTGCCAGCAGTTATCGGGGACAGGGAGGCTACGAGCAGTACTTC,CASSYRGQGGYEQYF
.,TRBJ1-3,.,TRBV28,TGTGCCAGCAGTTTATGGGGCCAAAGTGGGAACTCTGGAAACACCATATATTTT,CASSLWGQSGNSGNTIYF
TRBD2,TRBJ2-1,.,TRBV28,TGTGCCAGCAGTTTAAGGGTCAGTGGGAGGGATGAGCAGTTCTTC,CASSLRVSGRDEQFF
TRBD1,TRBJ2-7,few,TRBV6-6,TGTGCCAGCATCCAGACAGGGTCCTACGAGCAGTACTTC,CASIQTGSYEQYF
TRBD2,TRBJ2-7,.,TRBV18,TGTGCCAGCTCACTCTCGGGAGGCAGGGTCGAGCAGTACTTC,CASSLSGGRVEQYF
.,TRBJ1-5,.,TRBV19,TGTGCCAGTAGTAAAGAGGCCAGGGTCCCCGGTCAGCCCCAGCATTTT,CASSKEARVPGQPQHF
.,TRBJ2-1,.,TRBV11-1,TGTGCCAGCAGCACACAGGGTGGCTCCTACAATGAGCAGTTCTTC,CASSTQGGSYNEQFF
TRBD2,TRBJ2-1,few,TRBV6-1,TGTGCCAGCAGTGAATGGAGGGGAAGCGGGAGAGATGAGCAGTTCTTC,CASSEWRGSGRDEQFF
.,TRBJ1-2,few,TRBV7-3,TGTGCCAGCAGCTTACCAGGTTATGGCTACACCTTC,CASSLPGYGYTF
.,TRBJ1-4,.,TRBV28,TGTGCCAGCAGTTTACGGTCGGGGAAATCATGGGAAAAACTGTTTTTT,CASSLRSGKSWEKLFF
.,TRBJ1-4,.,TRBV5-1,TGCGCCAGCAGCTTGGCCCAAGGGAAAACAACTAATGAAAAACTGTTTTTT,CASSLAQGKTTNEKLFF
.,TRBJ1-5,few,TRBV28,TGTGCCAGCAGCCGTGACAGTTACAATCAGCCCCAGCATTTT,CASSRDSYNQPQHF
.,TRBJ2-1,once,TRBV2,TGTGCCAGCAGTGTTCTCAATGAGCAGTTCTTC,CASSVLNEQFF
.,TRBJ2-2,.,TRBV10-3,TGTGCCACCACTGACACGAACACCGGGGAGCTGTTTTTT,CATTDTNTGELFF
TRBD2,TRBJ2-5,.,TRBV5-6,TGTGCCAGCAGCCCGCCTCCAGCGGGAGGAAAAGAGACCCAGTACTTC,CASSPPPAGGKETQYF
TRBD2,TRBJ2-1,.,TRBV10-3,TGTGCCGTTTGGACTAGCGGCTACAATGAGCAGTTCTTC,CAVWTSGYNEQFF
TRBD2,TRBJ2-1,few,TRBV11-2,TGTGCCAGCAGCTTAGGATGGGGCGCGGGAGGGGTCAATGAGCAGTTCTTC,CASSLGWGAGGVNEQFF
TRBD2,TRBJ2-1,.,TRBV7-3,TGTGCCAGCAGCGAACTAGCGGGAGTCGGCAATGAGCAGTTCTTC,CASSELAGVGNEQFF
.,TRBJ2-1,.,TRBV19,TGTGCCAGTAGTATTCGTAGGGGCGATGAGCAGTTCTTC,CASSIRRGDEQFF
TRBD2,TRBJ2-2,.,TRBV27,TGTGCCAGCAGATCCTTAGCGGGGAGTACCGGGGAGCTGTTTTTT,CASRSLAGSTGELFF
.,TRBJ2-2,.,TRBV7-9,TGTGCCAGCAGCTTAACCGGGGAGCTGTTTTTT,CASSLTGELFF
.,TRBJ2-5,.,TRBV29-1,TGCAGCGTAGGGTTCCGCCAAGAGACCCAGTACTTC,CSVGFRQETQYF
.,TRBJ1-5,.,TRBV2,TGTGCCAGCAGTGAAGCCCGAGCCCACGGGGGCCAGCCCCAGCATTTT,CASSEARAHGGQPQHF
TRBD2,TRBJ2-1,.,TRBV19,TGTGCCAGTAGTAGTTCGTTTAGCGGGGCAACCTACAATGAGCAGTTCTTC,CASSSSFSGATYNEQFF
.,TRBJ2-3,.,TRBV9,TGTGCCAGCAGTTTAGTCGGTAGCACAGATACGCAGTATTTT,CASSLVGSTDTQYF
TRBD1,TRBJ1-1,.,TRBV11-2,TGTGCCAGCAGCTTGCAGTCAGGGGGTACGGATGAAGCTTTCTTT,CASSLQSGGTDEAFF
TRBD1,TRBJ1-5,.,TRBV12-5,TGTGCTAGTGGAACCGGGACAGCCTTCAGGCAGCCCCAGCATTTT,CASGTGTAFRQPQHF
TRBD2,TRBJ2-7,.,TRBV29-1,TGCAGCGTTGAATTACGGACTAGCGGGACGGGGGAGCAGTACTTC,CSVELRTSGTGEQYF
.,TRBJ2-3,once,TRBV23-1,TGCGCCAGCAGTCAATCGGAGGGAGCAGATACGCAGTATTTT,CASSQSEGADTQYF
TRBD1,TRBJ1-1,.,TRBV28,TGTGCCAGCAGTTTATACATAAGGGGGCGTCGAGAAGCTTTCTTT,CASSLYIRGRREAFF
TRBD2,TRBJ2-5,.,TRBV5-1,TGCGCCAGCAGCTCCAGCGGGAGAAGTGGGGAGACCCAGTACTTC,CASSSSGRSGETQYF
.,TRBJ2-1,.,TRBV6-5,TGTGCCAGCAGTTATAAGGGGGGCCCCTACAATGAGCAGTTCTTC,CASSYKGGPYNEQFF
TRBD1,TRBJ1-5,once,TRBV28,TGTGCCGGACAGGGCCCAAAAAGCAATCAGCCCCAGCATTTT,CAGQGPKSNQPQHF
.,TRBJ1-4,.,TRBV7-9,TGTGCCAGCAGCTTAAACCAGGGGAATGAAAAACTGTTTTTT,CASSLNQGNEKLFF
.,TRBJ2-2,.,TRBV11-2,TGTGCCAGCAGCCCCTCCGGGCGCGGGGAGCTGTTTTTT,CASSPSGRGELFF
.,TRBJ1-4,.,TRBV14,TGTGCCAGCAGCCAAGACACAGCTAATGAAAAACTGTTTTTT,CASSQDTANEKLFF
TRBD2,TRBJ2-7,.,TRBV7-8,TGTGCCAGCAGCGGACTAGCGACTGACTCCTACGAGCAGTACTTC,CASSGLATDSYEQYF
.,TRBJ2-5,.,TRBV30,TGTGCCTGGAGCGCTTCGGGGGGCCGGATCGAGACCCAGTACTTC,CAWSASGGRIETQYF
.,TRBJ2-2,.,TRBV29-1,TGCAGCGTTGAAGGGGGCGCCGGGGAGCTGTTTTTT,CSVEGGAGELFF
TRBD1,TRBJ1-2,.,TRBV28,TGTGCCAGCAGGCATACAGGGGGCTCGACAGCTAACTATGGCTACACCTTC,CASRHTGGSTANYGYTF
.,TRBJ2-1,.,TRBV9,TGTGCCAGCAGCGAGGGACCGACATACAATGAGCAGTTCTTC,CASSEGPTYNEQFF
.,TRBJ2-7,.,TRBV6-6,TGTGCCAGCAGCCCCCCGGGTCGTATAGATTTCTACGAGCAGTACTTC,CASSPPGRIDFYEQYF
.,TRBJ2-4,.,TRBV2,TGTGCCAGCAGTGTCATGATTAACATTCAGTACTTC,CASSVMINIQYF
.,TRBJ1-2,medium-sized,TRBV14,TGTGCCAGCAGCCAAGTAAATTCTGGCTACACCTTC,CASSQVNSGYTF
TRBD2,TRBJ2-1,once,TRBV28,TGTGCCAGCACATTGGGGTCCCACCGGGGGGGCCTCAATGAGCAGTTCTTC,CASTLGSHRGGLNEQFF
.,TRBJ2-1,.,TRBV6-1,TGTGCCAGCACTGGGTCAGCCTACAATGAGCAGTTCTTC,CASTGSAYNEQFF
.,TRBJ1-5,.,TRBV9,TGTGCCAGCAGCGTAGGAAACAACAATCAGCCCCAGCATTTT,CASSVGNNNQPQHF
.,TRBJ2-2,.,TRBV9,TGTGCCAGCAGCGTCAAGCCACGGGGCACCGGGGAGCTGTTTTTT,CASSVKPRGTGELFF
.,TRBJ2-1,few,TRBV4-2,TGTGCCAGCAGCCCGACCAAGCGGGCCTCCTACAATGAGCAGTTCTTC,CASSPTKRASYNEQFF
.,TRBJ2-2,.,TRBV7-3,TGTGCCAGCAGCTTAGAAAATGGGGGGGAGCTGTTTTTT,CASSLENGGELFF
TRBD1,TRBJ1-2,.,TRBV5-1,TGCGCCAGCAGCTTTACAGGGGGCGGCTACACCTTC,CASSFTGGGYTF
TRBD2,TRBJ2-5,.,TRBV5-1,TGCGCCAGCAGCTTGGGACGTGGGCCCCAAGCGGGAGGCTCCCAGTACTTC,CASSLGRGPQAGGSQYF
.,TRBJ1-5,few,TRBV6-6,TGTGCCAGCAGTCCACGTACGGGTCAGCCCCAGCATTTT,CASSPRTGQPQHF